The 5 T cell receptor beta chains listed next were all sequenced from one sample in a study of cytomegalovirus exposure and HLA in healthy donors. Amplification used 60 Vbeta primers and 13 Jbeta primers. Produced via immunoSEQ multiplex PCR; TCRdb's table is partial and in-frame only. The table records 150,000 or so clones, around 84% of them present only once. Specimen: PBMCs. These receptors were obtained from a man aged 50 to 59 in good health and CMV-seronegative.

V usage is TRBV5-1 and J usage is TRBJ2-3; 12 bases are shared with TRBD2. The J segment lost 3 bases and the V segment lost 6 bases, leaving 5 bases of the junction unmatched. CDR1 and CDR2 from the germline V gene are SGHRS and YFSETQ. The length of the CDR3 is 15 residues. The CDR3 loop is CASTPLAGGTDTQYF. DNA of the CDR3: TGCGCCAGCACGCCTCTAGCGGGGGGGACAGATACGCAGTATTTT.

This clone came up once. This chain connects TRBV9 to TRBJ2-5; 8 bases fit TRBD1. The germline gives CDR1 SGDLS, CDR2 YYNGEE. This CDR3 has 16 amino acids. V shed 4 bases and J 4 bases; nucleotides not matched to a gene: 12. CDR3 bases: TGTGCCAGCAGCAAACGCGGGACAGGTCGAGTAGAGACCCAGTACTTC. This gives the protein CASSKRGTGRVETQYF.

This sequence joins TRBV28 and TRBJ1-2; D perhaps matches TRBD1 (5 bases). CDR3 length equals 17 residues. Trimming took 2 bases from V and 8 from J, leaving 24 bases between them. From germline, CDR1 is MDHEN and CDR2 SYDVKM. The CDR3 is CASSLAGLKGMSEGYTF. For the CDR3, the DNA is TGTGCCAGCAGTTTAGCGGGACTCAAAGGGATGTCGGAGGGCTACACCTTC.

The chain couples TRBV18 to TRBJ2-7; the D gene is possibly TRBD1 (5 bases). V lost 3 bases and J lost 5, with 11 bases in between. The length of the CDR3 is 13 residues. From germline, CDR1 is KGHSH and CDR2 LQKENI. The DNA for the CDR3 is TGTGCCAGCTCACCCGGACAAAGGGACGAGCAGTACTTC. Its translation: CASSPGQRDEQYF.

The chain is built from TRBV5-1 and TRBJ1-1; a weak D match, TRBD1 (5 bases). This CDR3 comprises 16 residues. Germline V gives CDR1 SGHRS, CDR2 YFSETQ. The V end was cut by 0 bases, the J end by 3 bases, with 15 bases between. CDR3 DNA: TGCGCCAGCAGCTTGGGAAGGGGCTTAGGAGACACTGAAGCTTTCTTT. It specifies CASSLGRGLGDTEAFF. The full variable domain, its missing parts supplied by reference TRBV5-1 and TRBJ1-1, is KAGVTQTPRYLIKTRGQQVTLSCSPISGHRSVSWYQQTPGQGLQFLFEYFSETQRNKGNFPGRFSGRQFSNSRSEMNVSTLELGDSALYLCASSLGRGLGDTEAFFGQGTRLTVV.